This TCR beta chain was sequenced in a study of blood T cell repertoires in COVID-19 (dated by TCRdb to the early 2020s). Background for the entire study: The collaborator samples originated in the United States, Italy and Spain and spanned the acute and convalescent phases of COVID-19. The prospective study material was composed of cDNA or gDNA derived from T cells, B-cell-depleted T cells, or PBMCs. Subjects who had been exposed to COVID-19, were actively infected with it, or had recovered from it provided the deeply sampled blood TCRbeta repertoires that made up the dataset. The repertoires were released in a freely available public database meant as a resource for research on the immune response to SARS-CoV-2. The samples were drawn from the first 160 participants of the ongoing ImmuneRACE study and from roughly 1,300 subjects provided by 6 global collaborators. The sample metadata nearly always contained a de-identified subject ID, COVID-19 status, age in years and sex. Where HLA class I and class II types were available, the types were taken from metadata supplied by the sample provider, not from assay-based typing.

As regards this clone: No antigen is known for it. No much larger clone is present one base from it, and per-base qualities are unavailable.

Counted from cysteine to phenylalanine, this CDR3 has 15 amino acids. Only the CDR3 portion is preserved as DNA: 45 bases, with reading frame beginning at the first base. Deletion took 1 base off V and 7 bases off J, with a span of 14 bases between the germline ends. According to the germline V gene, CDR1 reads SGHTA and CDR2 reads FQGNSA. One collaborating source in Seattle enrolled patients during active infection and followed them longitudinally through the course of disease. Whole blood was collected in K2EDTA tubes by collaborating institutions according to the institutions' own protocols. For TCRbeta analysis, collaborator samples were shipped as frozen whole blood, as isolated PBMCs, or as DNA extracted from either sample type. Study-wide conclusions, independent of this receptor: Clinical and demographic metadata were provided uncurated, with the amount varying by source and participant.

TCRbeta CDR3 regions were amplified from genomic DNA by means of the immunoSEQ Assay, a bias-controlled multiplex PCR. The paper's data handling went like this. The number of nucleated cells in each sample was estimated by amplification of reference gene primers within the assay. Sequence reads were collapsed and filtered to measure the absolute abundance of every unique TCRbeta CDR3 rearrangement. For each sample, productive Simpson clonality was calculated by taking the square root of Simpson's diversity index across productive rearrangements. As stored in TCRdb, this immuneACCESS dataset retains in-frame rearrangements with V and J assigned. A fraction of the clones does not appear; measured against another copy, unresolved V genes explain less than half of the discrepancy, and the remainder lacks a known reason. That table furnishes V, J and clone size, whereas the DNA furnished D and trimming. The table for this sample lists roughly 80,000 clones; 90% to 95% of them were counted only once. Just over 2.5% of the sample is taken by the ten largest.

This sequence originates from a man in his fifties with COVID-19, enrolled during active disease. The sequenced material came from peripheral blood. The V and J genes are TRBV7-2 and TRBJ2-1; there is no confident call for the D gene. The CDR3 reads CASSLGAVRVNEQFF. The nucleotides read TGTGCCAGCAGCTTAGGGGCAGTACGAGTTAATGAGCAGTTCTTC. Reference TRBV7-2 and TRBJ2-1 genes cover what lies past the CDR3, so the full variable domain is GAGVSQSPSNKVTEKGKDVELRCDPISGHTALYWYRQSLGQGLEFLIYFQGNSAPDKSGLPSDRFSAERTGGSVSTLTIQRTQQEDSAVYLCASSLGAVRVNEQFFGPGTRLTVL.